This note documents a single T cell receptor beta chain sequence. Per the original methods: Amplification of reference gene primers provided the estimated nucleated cell counts. Libraries were prepared by immunoSEQ multiplex PCR; TCRdb keeps only in-frame clonotypes and omits some of them. The DNA was the basis for D and trimming; V, J and clone size are from that table. Counted here are about 190,000 clones, approximately 81% occurring once; the ten biggest clones make up roughly 20%. This sample was taken from a study of blood T cell repertoires in COVID-19. Study-level background: Specimens from acute and convalescent COVID-19 originated in the United States, Italy and Spain. Nucleic acid was either cDNA or gDNA, and it came from T cells, B-cell-depleted T cells, or PBMCs.

V gave up 7 bases and J gave up 4 bases; unmatched junction bases: 6. CDR3 size: 12 residues. Germline CDR1 SQVTM, CDR2 ANQGSEA. This TCR was sampled from a human donor in a cohort sampled during active COVID-19. The chain combines TRBV29-1 with TRBJ1-2, with 7 bases lining up with TRBD1. The sequenced sample was peripheral blood. In DNA form, the CDR3 reads TGCAGCGGGACCCGGGACAGCTATGGCTACACCTTC. Protein product: CSGTRDSYGYTF.